This T cell receptor (beta chain) stems from a study of shared clonotypes between healthy human individuals. Study conclusions and caveats: Naive subsets generally had larger estimated richness than memory subsets.

Trimming removed 3 bases from V and 12 bases from J; junction bases left unmatched: 7. From germline, CDR1 is SGHAT and CDR2 FQNNGV. CDR3 length: 14 residues. The protocol was immunoSEQ multiplex PCR, while the TCRdb copy is restricted to in-frame clones and leaves out a portion. The profile covers 2,500,000 or so clones, with roughly nine tenths appearing a single time and under 0.15% taken by the ten largest. In the case of this clone: Its antigen is not known.

Source material: naive CD4+ T cells sorted from blood. The sample's subset: CD45RA+ positively selected. The gene calls are TRBV11-2 and TRBJ2-4; TRBD1 matches 11 bases. This sequence was found in a man younger than 35 in good health. CDR3 region: CASSLAGQGATQYF. CDR3 nucleotides: TGTGCCAGCAGCTTGGCCGGACAGGGGGCAACTCAGTACTTC.